Below, 2 T cell receptor beta chains from the same sample are listed, as sequenced in a study of shared clonotypes between healthy human individuals. Method: immunoSEQ multiplex PCR; TCRdb's copy keeps in-frame clones and lacks some. The sample has about 2 million clones, about 95% seen once; the top ten hold 1% to 1.3%. CD45RO negativity and positive selection for CCR7 defined naive CD8 cells, a population that excluded terminally differentiated effector memory CD45RA+ cells. Sequences were obtained from naive CD8+ T cells sorted from blood. The receptors were sampled from a man in his late teens or twenties in good health.

The chain combines TRBV30 with TRBJ2-7; TRBD1 agrees at 9 bases. Trimming cost V 5 bases and J 3 bases; bases outside gene matches: 11. The CDR3 has 15 residues. Germline assignment: CDR1 GTSNPN and CDR2 SVGIG (reference sequence). CDR3 bases: TGTGCCTGGGACCAGACAGGGGGTCGAATCTACGAGCAGTACTTC. Amino acids: CAWDQTGGRIYEQYF.

Note on this clone: The sample carries other DNA sequences with the same CDR3. The rearrangement joins TRBV7-9 to TRBJ2-7; no clear D. The germline V gene encodes CDR1 SEHNR and CDR2 FQNEAQ (reference sequence). This CDR3 is built from 14 residues. V was cut by 1 base and J by 0 bases, with 7 bases left in between. CDR3 loop: CASSLDGGSYEQYF. The CDR3 nucleotides are TGTGCCAGCAGCTTAGACGGCGGCTCCTACGAGCAGTACTTC.